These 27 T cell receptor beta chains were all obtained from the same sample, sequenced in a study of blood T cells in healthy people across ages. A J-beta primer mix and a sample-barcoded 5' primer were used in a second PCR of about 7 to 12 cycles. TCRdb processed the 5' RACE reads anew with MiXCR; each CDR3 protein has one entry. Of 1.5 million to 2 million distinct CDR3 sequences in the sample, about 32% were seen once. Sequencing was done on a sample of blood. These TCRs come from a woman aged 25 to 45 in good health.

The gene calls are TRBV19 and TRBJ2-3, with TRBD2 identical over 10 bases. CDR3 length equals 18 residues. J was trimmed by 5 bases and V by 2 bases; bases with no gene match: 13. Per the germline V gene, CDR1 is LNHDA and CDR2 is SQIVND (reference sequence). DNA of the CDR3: TGTGCCAGTAGTATATACGCCCTGCTAGCGGGGGTCGGAGATACGCAGTATTTT. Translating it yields CASSIYALLAGVGDTQYF.

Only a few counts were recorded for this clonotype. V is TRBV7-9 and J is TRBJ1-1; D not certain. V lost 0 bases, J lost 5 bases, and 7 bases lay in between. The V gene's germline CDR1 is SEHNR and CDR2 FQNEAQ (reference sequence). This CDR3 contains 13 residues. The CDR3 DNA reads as TGTGCCAGCAGCTTAGCCGGGAAGACTGAAGCTTTCTTT. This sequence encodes CASSLAGKTEAFF.

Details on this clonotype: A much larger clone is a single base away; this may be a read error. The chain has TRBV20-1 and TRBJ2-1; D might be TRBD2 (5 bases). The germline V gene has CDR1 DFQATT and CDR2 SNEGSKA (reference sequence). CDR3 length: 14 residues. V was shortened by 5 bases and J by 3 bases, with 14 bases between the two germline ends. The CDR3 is CSALSGSFYNEQFF. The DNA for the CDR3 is TGCAGTGCTCTCTCTGGGAGCTTCTACAATGAGCAGTTCTTC.

CDR3 coding DNA: TGTGCCAGCAGCTTAGCTCGCGGGGCCACTTCTTCCTACGAGCAGTACTTC. Translating gives CASSLARGATSSYEQYF. The chain carries TRBV11-2 and TRBJ2-7, with a weak D call TRBD2 (6 bases). The CDR3 has 17 residues. Germline V lookup: CDR1 SGHAT, CDR2 FQNNGV. V lost 1 base and J 1 base, leaving 17 bases between the germline ends.

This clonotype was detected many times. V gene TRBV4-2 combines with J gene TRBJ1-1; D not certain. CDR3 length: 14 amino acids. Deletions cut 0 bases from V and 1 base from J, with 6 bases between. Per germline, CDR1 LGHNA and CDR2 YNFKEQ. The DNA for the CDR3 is TGTGCCAGCAGCCAAGATTCGGGGAACACTGAAGCTTTCTTT. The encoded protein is CASSQDSGNTEAFF.

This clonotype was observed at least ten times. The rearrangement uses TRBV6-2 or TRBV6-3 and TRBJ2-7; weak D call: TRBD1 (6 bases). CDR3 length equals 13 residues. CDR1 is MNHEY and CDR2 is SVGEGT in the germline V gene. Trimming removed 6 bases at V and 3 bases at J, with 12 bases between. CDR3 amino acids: CASSYGTLYEQYF. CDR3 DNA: TGTGCCAGCAGCTATGGGACACTCTACGAGCAGTACTTC.

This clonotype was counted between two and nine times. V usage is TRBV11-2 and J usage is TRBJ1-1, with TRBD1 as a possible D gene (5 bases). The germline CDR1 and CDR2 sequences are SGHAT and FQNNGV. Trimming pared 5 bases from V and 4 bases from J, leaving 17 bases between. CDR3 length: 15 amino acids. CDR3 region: CASSIGGRRATEAFF. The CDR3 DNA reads TGTGCCAGCAGCATAGGAGGGCGCAGGGCCACTGAAGCTTTCTTT.

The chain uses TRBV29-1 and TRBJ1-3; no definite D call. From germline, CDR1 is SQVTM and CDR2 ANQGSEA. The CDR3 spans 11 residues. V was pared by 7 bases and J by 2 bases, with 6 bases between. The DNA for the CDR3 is TGCAGCGGCGGGGCTGGAAACACCATATATTTT. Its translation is CSGGAGNTIYF.

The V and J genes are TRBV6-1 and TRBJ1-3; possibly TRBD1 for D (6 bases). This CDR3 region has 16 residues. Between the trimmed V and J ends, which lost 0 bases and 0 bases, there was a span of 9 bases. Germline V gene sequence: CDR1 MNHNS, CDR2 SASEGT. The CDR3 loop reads CASSEAGAYSGNTIYF. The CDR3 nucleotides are TGTGCCAGCAGTGAAGCGGGGGCCTACTCTGGAAACACCATATATTTT.

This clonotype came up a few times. CDR3 sequence: CSASNGGSNQPQHF. DNA of the CDR3: TGCAGTGCTAGTAACGGCGGTAGCAATCAGCCCCAGCATTTT. J is TRBJ1-5 and V is TRBV20-1; D gene ambiguous. Trimming removed 3 bases at V and 0 bases at J, with 9 bases between. The germline V gene encodes CDR1 DFQATT and CDR2 SNEGSKA (reference sequence). The CDR3 length is 14 residues.

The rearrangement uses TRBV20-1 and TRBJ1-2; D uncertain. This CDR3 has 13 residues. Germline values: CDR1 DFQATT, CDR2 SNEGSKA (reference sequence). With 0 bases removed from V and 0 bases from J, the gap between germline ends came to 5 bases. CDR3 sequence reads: CSARDPSNYGYTF. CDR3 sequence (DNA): TGCAGTGCTAGAGATCCCTCTAACTATGGCTACACCTTC.

CDR3 residues: CAISDGPANEKLFF. CDR3 nucleotide sequence: TGTGCCATCAGTGATGGTCCGGCTAATGAAAAACTGTTTTTT. V usage is TRBV10-3 and J usage is TRBJ1-4; D call uncertain. Germline V gene data show CDR1 as ENHRY and CDR2 as SYGVKD. The germline V and J ends were trimmed by 3 bases and 3 bases, with 8 bases remaining between them. This CDR3 is built from 14 residues.

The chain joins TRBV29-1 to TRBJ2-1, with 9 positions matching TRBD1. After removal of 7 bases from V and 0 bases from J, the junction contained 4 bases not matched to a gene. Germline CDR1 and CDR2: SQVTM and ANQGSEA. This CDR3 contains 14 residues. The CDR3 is CSAGQGSSYNEQFF. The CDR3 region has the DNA TGCAGCGCAGGACAGGGGAGCTCCTACAATGAGCAGTTCTTC.

CDR3 nucleotides: TGTGCCAGCAGTTTATCGAGGGACTTTAGCCACGAGCAGTACTTC. This encodes CASSLSRDFSHEQYF. V is TRBV27 and J is TRBJ2-5, with a weak D call TRBD2 (6 bases). TRBJ2-7 matches the DNA end more closely, so the J call is doubtful. The CDR3 runs to 15 residues. Germline loops: CDR1 MNHEY, CDR2 SMNVEV (reference sequence).

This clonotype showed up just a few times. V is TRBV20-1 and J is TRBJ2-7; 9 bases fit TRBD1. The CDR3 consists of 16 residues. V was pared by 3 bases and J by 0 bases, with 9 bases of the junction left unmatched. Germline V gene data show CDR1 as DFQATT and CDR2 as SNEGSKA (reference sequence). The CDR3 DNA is TGCAGTGCTAGTCCCGGGACAGGGATGTTCTCCTACGAGCAGTACTTC. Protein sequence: CSASPGTGMFSYEQYF.

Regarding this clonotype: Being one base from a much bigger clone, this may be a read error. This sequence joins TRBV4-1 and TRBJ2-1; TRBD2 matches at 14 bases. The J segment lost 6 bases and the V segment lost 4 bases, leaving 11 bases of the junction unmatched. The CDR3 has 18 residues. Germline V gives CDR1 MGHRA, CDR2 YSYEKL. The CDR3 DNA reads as TGCGCCAGCAGCCGACTAGGGACTAGCGGGGGACCTAGCAATGAGCAGTTCTTC. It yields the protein CASSRLGTSGGPSNEQFF.

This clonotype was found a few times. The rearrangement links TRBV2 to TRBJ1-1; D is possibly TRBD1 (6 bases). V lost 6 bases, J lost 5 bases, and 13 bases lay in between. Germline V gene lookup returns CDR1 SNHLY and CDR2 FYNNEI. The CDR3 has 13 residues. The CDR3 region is CASRVTGPTEAFF. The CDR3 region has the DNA TGTGCCAGCAGGGTAACAGGGCCAACTGAAGCTTTCTTT. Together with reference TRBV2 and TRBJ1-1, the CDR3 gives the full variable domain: EPEVTQTPSHQVTQMGQEVILRCVPISNHLYFYWYRQILGQKVEFLVSFYNNEISEKSEIFDDQFSVERPDGSNFTLKIRSTKLEDSAMYFCASRVTGPTEAFFGQGTRLTVV.

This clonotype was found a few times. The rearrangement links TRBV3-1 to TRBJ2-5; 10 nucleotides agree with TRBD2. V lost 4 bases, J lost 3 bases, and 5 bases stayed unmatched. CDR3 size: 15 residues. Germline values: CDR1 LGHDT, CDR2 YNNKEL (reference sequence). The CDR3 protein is CASSRSGGAKETQYF. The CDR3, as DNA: TGTGCCAGCAGCCGAAGCGGGGGGGCGAAAGAGACCCAGTACTTC.

In DNA form, the CDR3 reads TGTGCCAGCAGCCAAGTCCCGGGACAGGACTACGAGCAGTACTTC. This codes for CASSQVPGQDYEQYF. The rearrangement uses TRBV3-1 and TRBJ2-7; 8 bases map to TRBD1. The CDR3 runs 15 residues. CDR1 LGHDT and CDR2 YNNKEL come from the germline V gene (reference sequence). V lost 1 base and J lost 3; bases outside the gene matches: 5.

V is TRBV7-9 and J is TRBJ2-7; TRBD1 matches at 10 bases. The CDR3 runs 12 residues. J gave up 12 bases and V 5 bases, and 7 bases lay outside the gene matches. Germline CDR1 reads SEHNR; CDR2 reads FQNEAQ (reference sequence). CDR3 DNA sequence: TGTGCCAGCAGCGAAGGGACAGGGGCTCGGTACTTC. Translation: CASSEGTGARYF.

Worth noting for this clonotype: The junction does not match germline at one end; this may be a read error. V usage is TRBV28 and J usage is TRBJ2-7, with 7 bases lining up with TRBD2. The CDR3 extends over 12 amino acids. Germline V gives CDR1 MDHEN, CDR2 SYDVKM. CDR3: CAGRRLAHEQYF. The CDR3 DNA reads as TGTGCCGGCAGGCGACTAGCACACGAGCAGTACTTC.

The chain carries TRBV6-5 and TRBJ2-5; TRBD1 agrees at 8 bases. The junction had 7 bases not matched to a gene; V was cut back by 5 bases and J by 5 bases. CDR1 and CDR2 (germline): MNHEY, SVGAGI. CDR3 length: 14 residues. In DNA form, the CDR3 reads TGTGCCAGCAGTGAACAGGGGGGTAAGGAGACCCAGTACTTC. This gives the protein CASSEQGGKETQYF.

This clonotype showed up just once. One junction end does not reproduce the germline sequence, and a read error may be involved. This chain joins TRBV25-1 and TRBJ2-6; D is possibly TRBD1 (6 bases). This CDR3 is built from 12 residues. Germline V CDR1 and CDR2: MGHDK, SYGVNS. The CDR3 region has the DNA TGTGCCAGCAGTCCAGGGGCCAACGTCCTGAGTTTC. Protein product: CASSPGANVLSF.

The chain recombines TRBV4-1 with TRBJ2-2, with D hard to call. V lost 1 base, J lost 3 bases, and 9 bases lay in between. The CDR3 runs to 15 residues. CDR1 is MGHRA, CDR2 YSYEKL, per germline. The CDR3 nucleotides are TGCGCCAGCAGCCAAGGCAGGTGGCACACCGGGGAGCTGTTTTTT. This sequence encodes CASSQGRWHTGELFF.

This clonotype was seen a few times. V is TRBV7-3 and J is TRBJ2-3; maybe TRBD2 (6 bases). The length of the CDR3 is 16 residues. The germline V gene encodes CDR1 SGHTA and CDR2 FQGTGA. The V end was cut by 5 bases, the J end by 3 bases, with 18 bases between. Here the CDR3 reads CASSPLEGLGTDTQYF. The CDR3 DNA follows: TGTGCCAGCAGCCCCCTGGAGGGCCTCGGTACAGATACGCAGTATTTT.

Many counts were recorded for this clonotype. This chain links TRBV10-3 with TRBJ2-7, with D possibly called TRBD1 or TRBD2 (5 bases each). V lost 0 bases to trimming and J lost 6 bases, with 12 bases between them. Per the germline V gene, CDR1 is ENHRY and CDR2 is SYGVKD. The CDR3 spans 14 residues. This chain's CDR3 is CAISESTQGREQYF. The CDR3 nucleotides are TGTGCCATCAGTGAGTCGACTCAGGGACGCGAGCAGTACTTC.

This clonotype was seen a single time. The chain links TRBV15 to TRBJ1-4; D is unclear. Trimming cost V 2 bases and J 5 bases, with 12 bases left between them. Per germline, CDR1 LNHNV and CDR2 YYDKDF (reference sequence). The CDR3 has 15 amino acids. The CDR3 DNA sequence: TGTGCCACCAGCAGAACGGCCATAGGGAATGAAAAACTGTTTTTT. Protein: CATSRTAIGNEKLFF. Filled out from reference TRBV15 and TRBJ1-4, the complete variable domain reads DAMVIQNPRYQVTQFGKPVTLSCSQTLNHNVMYWYQQKSSQAPKLLFHYYDKDFNNEADTPDNFQSRRPNTSFCFLDIRSPGLGDTAMYLCATSRTAIGNEKLFFGSGTQLSVL.